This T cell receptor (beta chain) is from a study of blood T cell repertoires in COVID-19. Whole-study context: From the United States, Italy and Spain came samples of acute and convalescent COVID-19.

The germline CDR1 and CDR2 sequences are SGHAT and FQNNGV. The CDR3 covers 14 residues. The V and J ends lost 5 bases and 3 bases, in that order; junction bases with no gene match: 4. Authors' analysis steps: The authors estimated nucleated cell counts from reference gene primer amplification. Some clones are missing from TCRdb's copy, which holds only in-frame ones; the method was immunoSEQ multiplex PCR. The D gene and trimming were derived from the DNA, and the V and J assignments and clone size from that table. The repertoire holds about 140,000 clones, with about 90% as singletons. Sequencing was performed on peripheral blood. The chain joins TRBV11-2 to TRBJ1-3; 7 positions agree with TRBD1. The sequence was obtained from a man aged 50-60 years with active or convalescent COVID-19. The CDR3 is CASSRGGSGNTIYF. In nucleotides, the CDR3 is TGTGCCAGCAGCCGAGGGGGCAGTGGAAACACCATATATTTT.